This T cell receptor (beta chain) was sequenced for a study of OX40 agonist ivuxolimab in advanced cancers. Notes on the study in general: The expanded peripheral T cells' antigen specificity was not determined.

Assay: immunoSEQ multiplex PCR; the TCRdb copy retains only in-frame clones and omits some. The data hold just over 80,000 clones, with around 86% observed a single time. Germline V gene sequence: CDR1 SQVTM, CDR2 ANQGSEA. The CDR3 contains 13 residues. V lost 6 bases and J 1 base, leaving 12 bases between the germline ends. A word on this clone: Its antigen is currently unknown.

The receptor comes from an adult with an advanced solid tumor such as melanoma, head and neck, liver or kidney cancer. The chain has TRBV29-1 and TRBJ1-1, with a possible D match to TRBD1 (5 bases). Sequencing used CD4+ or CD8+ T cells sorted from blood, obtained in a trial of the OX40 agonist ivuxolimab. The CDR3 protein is CSVSWGRNTEAFF. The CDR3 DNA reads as TGCAGCGTGTCATGGGGCAGGAACACTGAAGCTTTCTTT.